These 3 T cell receptor beta chains were sequenced from one sample in a study of blood T cell repertoires in COVID-19. The data were produced by immunoSEQ multiplex PCR, yet TCRdb's version contains in-frame clones alone and is incomplete. The sample has fewer than 150,000 clones, roughly nine tenths seen once. Input material: peripheral blood. The receptors stem from a man aged 65-85 years who had recovered from COVID-19.

Notes on this clone: The same CDR3 arises from other DNA sequences in this sample as well. V and J are TRBV7-3 and TRBJ1-1, with D possibly being TRBD1 (6 bases). Trimming stripped 5 bases from V and 5 bases from J, with 12 bases between. The CDR3 is 13 amino acids. Germline V CDR1 and CDR2: SGHTA, FQGTGA. The CDR3 DNA is TGTGCCAGCAGCACACAGGGCGGGACTGAAGCTTTCTTT. Translating it yields CASSTQGGTEAFF.

The chain links TRBV7-3 to TRBJ2-2, with unresolved D. Trimming pared 3 bases from V and 6 bases from J, leaving 8 bases between. Germline CDR1 is SGHTA and CDR2 is FQGTGA. The CDR3 runs 13 residues. Written as DNA, the CDR3 is TGTGCCAGCAGCTTTCCCCCCGCCGGGGAGCTGTTTTTT. Protein sequence: CASSFPPAGELFF.

Written as DNA, the CDR3 is TGTGCCAGCAGTTCGGCTAGCGAGTATGAGCAGTTCTTC. It translates to CASSSASEYEQFF. The V gene is TRBV28, the J gene TRBJ2-1, with D possibly TRBD2 on 6 matching bases. The CDR3 loop spans 13 amino acids. From germline, CDR1 is MDHEN and CDR2 SYDVKM. Between the trimmed V and J ends, which lost 4 bases and 8 bases, there was a span of 12 bases.